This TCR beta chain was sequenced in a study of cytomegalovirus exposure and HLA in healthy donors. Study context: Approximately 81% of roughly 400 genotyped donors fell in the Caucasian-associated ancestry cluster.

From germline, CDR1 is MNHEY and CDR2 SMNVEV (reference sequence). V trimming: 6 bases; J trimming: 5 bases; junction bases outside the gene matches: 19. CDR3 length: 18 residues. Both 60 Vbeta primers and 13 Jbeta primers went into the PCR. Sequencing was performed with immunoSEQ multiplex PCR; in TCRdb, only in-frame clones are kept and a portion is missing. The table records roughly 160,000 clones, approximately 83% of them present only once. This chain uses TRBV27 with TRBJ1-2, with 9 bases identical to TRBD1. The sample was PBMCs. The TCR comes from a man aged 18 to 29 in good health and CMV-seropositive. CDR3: CASSHLKRQGGFQYGYTF. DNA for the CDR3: TGTGCCAGCAGCCACCTAAAAAGACAGGGGGGGTTTCAGTATGGCTACACCTTC.